This TCR beta chain derives from a study of graft-versus-host responses after intestinal transplantation. Study summary: Multivisceral, liver-intestinal, or isolated intestinal transplants were received by the recipients. Every recipient underwent anti-thymocyte globulin induction, then tacrolimus and steroids for two to three years. The study's findings and limits: Recipient marrow harbored GvH clones, some of which surfaced first in ileum or blood. HvG clone declines early post-transplant were associated with peak circulating GvH levels.

There are 16 residues in the CDR3. Germline loops: CDR1 WNHNN, CDR2 SYGVQD (reference sequence). V lost 2 bases and J lost 2; bases outside the gene matches: 6. This clone was seen just once. Its target is not known. Using immunoSEQ multiplex PCR, the repertoire was profiled, and TCRdb retains in-frame clones only, with some absent. This table holds over 70,000 clones, just under 95% found once. This sequence was found in a human donor who received an intestinal transplant. V usage is TRBV10-1 and J usage is TRBJ2-3, with 8 bases lining up with TRBD2. Here the sequenced sample was unstimulated CD8+ T cells sorted from spleen or lymph node cells, taken before intestinal transplant. Written as DNA, the CDR3 is TGCGCCAGCAGTGAGGATAGCGGGACAAACACAGATACGCAGTATTTT. Its translation is CASSEDSGTNTDTQYF.